The 18 T cell receptor beta chains below were found in one sample sequenced in a study of beta chain features in type 1 diabetes. The investigators reverse transcribed all of the isolated RNA, so they sequenced expressed TCRB transcripts. Data came from immunoSEQ multiplex PCR; TCRdb stores just in-frame clones and leaves some out. The table lists hundreds of thousands of clones, roughly 12% of them singletons. The sequencing sample was made of naive CD4+ T cells from blood. The source is a man between 18 and 29 years old in good health.

The rearrangement uses TRBV7-9 and TRBJ1-2; 7 nucleotides match TRBD1. CDR3 length equals 15 residues. Germline values: CDR1 SEHNR, CDR2 FQNEAQ (reference sequence). V lost 4 bases and J lost 4; bases outside the gene matches: 9. CDR3 nucleotides: TGTGCCAGCAGCTCCACATCGACAGGGACCTATGGCTACACCTTC. Its translation is CASSSTSTGTYGYTF. Looking up the rest from reference TRBV7-9 and TRBJ1-2 gives the full variable domain: DTGVSQNPRHKITKRGQNVTFRCDPISEHNRLYWYRQTLGQGPEFLTYFQNEAQLEKSRLLSDRFSAERPKGSFSTLEIQRTEQGDSAMYLCASSSTSTGTYGYTFGSGTRLTVV.

This clone was detected a few times. The V and J genes are TRBV28 and TRBJ1-4; no firm D call. In germline, CDR1 is MDHEN, CDR2 SYDVKM. This CDR3 contains 16 residues. V gave up 7 bases and J gave up 0 bases, with 15 bases separating them. The CDR3 loop reads CASIRGSGSTNEKLFF. The CDR3 coding sequence is TGTGCCAGCATCCGGGGTAGTGGATCAACTAATGAAAAACTGTTTTTT.

This clone showed up just a few times. The chain uses TRBV20-1 and TRBJ2-3, with D possibly matching TRBD2 (6 bases). There are 11 residues in the CDR3. The germline V gene has CDR1 DFQATT and CDR2 SNEGSKA (reference sequence). V was clipped by 5 bases and J by 6 bases, with 9 bases between them. The CDR3 protein is CSAGGTDTQYF. In DNA, the CDR3 is TGCAGTGCTGGGGGGACCGATACGCAGTATTTT.

In this sample, this clone turned up a few times. V is TRBV5-6 and J is TRBJ2-5, with 8 positions matching TRBD2. The CDR3 totals 16 residues. The ends lost 2 bases at V and 5 bases at J; junction bases unmatched: 11. Germline V gene sequence: CDR1 SGHDT, CDR2 YYEEEE. The CDR3 protein is CASSLGRTSSGETQYF. In DNA form, the CDR3 reads TGTGCCAGCAGCTTAGGCCGGACTAGCAGCGGGGAGACCCAGTACTTC.

This clone appeared a few times. The V call is TRBV7-9, the J call TRBJ2-5; 11 positions match TRBD1. Per the germline V gene, CDR1 is SEHNR and CDR2 is FQNEAQ (reference sequence). V was pared by 5 bases and J by 1 base, with 12 bases of the junction left unmatched. CDR3 size: 18 residues. The DNA of the CDR3 is TGTGCCAGCAGCCGCTATCTTGGACAGGGGGCTACCCAAGAGACCCAGTACTTC. This codes for CASSRYLGQGATQETQYF.

The sample holds a few counts of this clone. The V call is TRBV7-3, the J call TRBJ1-2; D unclear. V lost 6 bases to trimming and J lost 4 bases, with 15 bases between them. Per the germline V gene, CDR1 is SGHTA and CDR2 is FQGTGA. This CDR3 has 14 residues. In nucleotides, the CDR3 is TGTGCCAGCAGTGTAGCACCGGGAGGCTATGGCTACACCTTC. This gives the protein CASSVAPGGYGYTF.

J is TRBJ1-5 and V is TRBV7-9; D not certain. The V and J ends lost 0 bases and 9 bases respectively, with 9 bases between them. CDR1 is SEHNR, CDR2 FQNEAQ, per germline (reference sequence). The CDR3 runs 13 residues. This chain's CDR3 is CASSLAGEGPQHF. CDR3 bases: TGTGCCAGCAGCTTAGCGGGTGAGGGGCCCCAGCATTTT.

The chain joins TRBV7-2 to TRBJ2-2, with D tentatively TRBD1 (5 bases). The CDR3 is made up of 9 amino acids. Germline V gene data show CDR1 as SGHTA and CDR2 as FQGNSA. The V and J ends lost 4 bases and 16 bases respectively, with 7 bases between them. CDR3 region: CASSSGPFF. For the CDR3, the DNA is TGTGCCAGCAGCTCAGGGCCGTTTTTT.

The chain has TRBV7-9 and TRBJ2-2, with 7 nucleotides matching TRBD1. Losses at the gene ends were 5 bases for V and 4 bases for J; bases not matched to a gene: 7. CDR1 and CDR2 from the germline V gene are SEHNR and FQNEAQ (reference sequence). The CDR3 spans 15 residues. The DNA for the CDR3 is TGTGCCAGCAGCCCCTCGAGGGGGCGCACCGGGGAGCTGTTTTTT. Its protein is CASSPSRGRTGELFF.

The rearrangement joins TRBV7-3 to TRBJ2-7; the match to TRBD2 covers 8 bases. J was trimmed by 0 bases and V by 1 base; bases with no gene match: 2. CDR1 is SGHTA, CDR2 FQGTGA, per germline. This CDR3 spans 15 amino acids. CDR3 residues: CASSLIAGGSYEQYF. The CDR3 DNA follows: TGTGCCAGCAGCTTAATTGCGGGGGGCTCCTACGAGCAGTACTTC.

The chain links TRBV30 to TRBJ1-2; D might be TRBD1 (6 bases). This CDR3 region has 13 residues. V was pared by 5 bases and J by 0 bases, with 10 bases between. Germline V lookup: CDR1 GTSNPN, CDR2 SVGIG (reference sequence). The CDR3: CAWATGTNYGYTF. The CDR3 DNA is TGTGCCTGGGCCACAGGGACTAACTATGGCTACACCTTC.

The gene calls are TRBV4-2 and TRBJ1-5; 7 bases agree with TRBD1. Germline assignment: CDR1 LGHNA and CDR2 YNFKEQ. This CDR3 comprises 13 residues. V trimming: 1 base; J trimming: 6 bases; junction bases outside the gene matches: 0. The CDR3 here is CASSQAGGQPQHF. The CDR3 nucleotides read TGTGCCAGCAGCCAAGCAGGGGGTCAGCCCCAGCATTTT.

A few counts support this clone. The CDR3 loop reads CASSPRENGGSEQYF. The CDR3 coding sequence is TGTGCCAGCAGTCCCCGGGAAAACGGGGGTAGCGAGCAGTACTTC. V and J are TRBV2 and TRBJ2-7; possibly TRBD2 for D (6 bases). Between the trimmed V and J ends, which lost 5 bases and 6 bases, there was a span of 20 bases. The germline CDR1 and CDR2 sequences are SNHLY and FYNNEI. The CDR3 extends over 15 amino acids.

V and J are TRBV27 and TRBJ2-5, with no clear D. The CDR3 has 13 amino acids. Trimming took off 7 bases at V and 5 bases at J, with 14 bases between the two ends. CDR1 and CDR2 (germline): MNHEY, SMNVEV (reference sequence). The CDR3: CASMPVGLETQYF. The CDR3 DNA follows: TGTGCCAGCATGCCTGTTGGGCTGGAGACCCAGTACTTC.

This chain uses TRBV5-4 with TRBJ1-5; D perhaps matches TRBD1 (5 bases). V lost 2 bases and J lost 6, with 15 bases in between. The CDR3 consists of 15 residues. CDR1 and CDR2 from the germline V gene are SGHNT and YYREEE (reference sequence). CDR3 loop: CASSLNRGAVQPQHF. The CDR3 DNA reads TGTGCCAGCAGCTTAAACCGCGGGGCGGTTCAGCCCCAGCATTTT.

V is TRBV11-3 and J is TRBJ2-1, with D tentatively TRBD2 (8 bases). CDR3 size: 14 residues. The V and J ends lost 5 bases and 6 bases respectively, with 14 bases between them. The germline CDR1 and CDR2 sequences are SGHNT and YENEEA. CDR3 in amino acids: CASSPGGTVNEQFF. CDR3 nucleotides: TGTGCCAGCAGCCCGGGGGGGACAGTCAATGAGCAGTTCTTC. The full variable domain, its missing parts supplied by reference TRBV11-3 and TRBJ2-1, is EAGVVQSPRYKIIEKKQPVAFWCNPISGHNTLYWYLQNLGQGPELLIRYENEEAVDDSQLPKDRFSAERLKGVDSTLKIQPAELGDSAVYLCASSPGGTVNEQFFGPGTRLTVL.

This clone has only a few counts. The V call is TRBV30, the J call TRBJ2-1, with D unresolved. Trimming stripped 0 bases from V and 2 bases from J, with 5 bases between. This CDR3 comprises 13 residues. The V gene's germline CDR1 is GTSNPN and CDR2 SVGIG (reference sequence). CDR3 nucleotide sequence: TGTGCCTGGAGTGTTCCGGCCTACAATGAGCAGTTCTTC. Translation: CAWSVPAYNEQFF.

The chain uses TRBV30 and TRBJ2-7; perhaps TRBD2 as D (7 bases). Germline V gives CDR1 GTSNPN, CDR2 SVGIG (reference sequence). The V and J ends lost 2 bases and 9 bases respectively, with 14 bases between them. The CDR3 has 12 residues. CDR3 amino acids: CAWSRGGQGQYF. The CDR3, as DNA: TGTGCCTGGAGTAGGGGGGGGCAAGGGCAGTACTTC.